This TCR beta chain is drawn from a study of cytomegalovirus exposure and HLA in healthy donors. V lost 8 bases and J lost 3; bases outside the gene matches: 0. Germline-derived CDR1 and CDR2 are MNHEY and SMNVEV (reference sequence). CDR3 length equals 12 residues. PCR involved 60 Vbeta and 13 Jbeta primers. Profiled with immunoSEQ multiplex PCR; TCRdb holds only in-frame clones, not every one. Of hundreds of thousands of clones listed, approximately 90% were seen once; the top ten hold more than 0.8%. The V gene is TRBV27, the J gene TRBJ2-2; TRBD2 aligns across 7 bases. Sequenced sample: PBMCs. The receptor's source is a woman aged 18-30 years in good health and CMV-seronegative. CDR3 residues: CASGLDTGELFF. The CDR3 DNA sequence: TGTGCCAGCGGACTAGACACCGGGGAGCTGTTTTTT.